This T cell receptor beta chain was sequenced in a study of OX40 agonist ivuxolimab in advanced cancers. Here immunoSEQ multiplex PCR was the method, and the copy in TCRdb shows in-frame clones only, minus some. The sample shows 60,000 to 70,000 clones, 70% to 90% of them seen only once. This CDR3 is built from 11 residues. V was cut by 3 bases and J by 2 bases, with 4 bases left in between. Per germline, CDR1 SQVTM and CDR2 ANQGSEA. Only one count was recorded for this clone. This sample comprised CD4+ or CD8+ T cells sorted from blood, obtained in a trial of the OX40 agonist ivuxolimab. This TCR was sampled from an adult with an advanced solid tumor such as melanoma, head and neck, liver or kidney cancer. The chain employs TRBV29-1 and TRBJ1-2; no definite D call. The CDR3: CSVEENYGYTF. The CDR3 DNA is TGCAGCGTTGAGGAAAACTATGGCTACACCTTC.